This T cell receptor (beta chain) derives from a study of cytomegalovirus exposure and HLA in healthy donors. This CDR3 has 18 amino acids. With V trimmed by 3 bases and J by 0 bases, 12 bases remained unmatched. Germline V gene data show CDR1 as MGHRA and CDR2 as YSYEKL. Comment on this clone: The antigen is unknown.

Notes on the study in general: Later examination showed HLA-associated TCR beta chains had greater clonal expansion than equally common others. Differences between HLA loci emerged in a later analysis of TCR association rates, with DRB1 most and HLA-C fewest. In vitro experiments confirmed that three CMV-associated chains were specific for CMV antigens.

This PCR relied on a set of 60 Vbeta primers and 13 Jbeta primers. Assay: immunoSEQ multiplex PCR; the TCRdb copy retains only in-frame clones and omits some. The sample contains 150,000 to 200,000 clones, about 80% of which appear only once. This chain connects TRBV4-1 to TRBJ2-5; 8 bases are shared with TRBD2. The clonotype comes from a woman aged 35 to 49 in good health and CMV-seronegative. Material: PBMCs. The CDR3 here is CASSHGGISGAYQETQYF. DNA for the CDR3: TGCGCCAGCAGCCATGGTGGGATTAGCGGGGCGTACCAAGAGACCCAGTACTTC.